Listed here are 7 T cell receptor beta chains from one sample, sequenced in a study of OX40 agonist ivuxolimab in advanced cancers. The method was immunoSEQ multiplex PCR; TCRdb's version includes in-frame clones alone and lacks a portion of them. Here the sample spans about 22,000 clones, roughly 88% being singletons. The sequenced sample was CD4+ or CD8+ T cells sorted from blood, obtained in a trial of the OX40 agonist ivuxolimab. These receptors all come from an adult with an advanced solid tumor such as melanoma, head and neck, liver or kidney cancer.

This clone was detected a few times. The V and J genes are TRBV2 and TRBJ1-1; unclear D gene. Between the trimmed V and J ends, which lost 3 bases and 8 bases, there was a span of 10 bases. CDR1 and CDR2 (germline): SNHLY, FYNNEI. The CDR3 spans 12 residues. CDR3 in DNA: TGTGCCAGCAGTGACAGTCAGAAAGAAGCTTTCTTT. This translates into CASSDSQKEAFF. Based on the CDR3 plus reference TRBV2 and TRBJ1-1, the full variable domain is EPEVTQTPSHQVTQMGQEVILRCVPISNHLYFYWYRQILGQKVEFLVSFYNNEISEKSEIFDDQFSVERPDGSNFTLKIRSTKLEDSAMYFCASSDSQKEAFFGQGTRLTVV.

Worth noting for this clone: This clone may be a read error of a much larger clone one base away. The rearrangement joins TRBV19 to TRBJ1-1; D is perhaps TRBD1 (6 bases). CDR1 LNHDA and CDR2 SQIVND come from the germline V gene (reference sequence). This CDR3 contains 13 residues. The V gene lost 11 bases and the J gene lost 0 bases, with 13 bases spanning the gap. The CDR3 DNA reads TGTGCCTGCCAAGACAGGATGAACACTGAAGCTTTCTTT. Encoded protein: CACQDRMNTEAFF.

This clone was seen a single time. The chain combines TRBV11-2 with TRBJ2-1; maybe TRBD2 (6 bases). The CDR3 is 14 residues long. Trimming removed 3 bases at V and 8 bases at J, with 14 bases between. Germline loops: CDR1 SGHAT, CDR2 FQNNGV. Here the CDR3 reads CASSLVSGVDEQFF. CDR3 coding DNA: TGTGCCAGCAGCTTGGTTAGCGGCGTCGATGAGCAGTTCTTC.

The rearrangement joins TRBV27 to TRBJ2-7; D gene uncertain. The CDR3 runs 13 residues. The germline CDR1 and CDR2 sequences are MNHEY and SMNVEV (reference sequence). Deletions cut 3 bases from V and 2 bases from J, with 8 bases between. The CDR3 DNA sequence: TGTGCCAGCAGTTTGGCAGGTACCTACGAGCAGTACTTC. It yields the protein CASSLAGTYEQYF.

This chain links TRBV15 with TRBJ1-1; TRBD1 is a possible D gene (5 bases). Germline V gives CDR1 LNHNV, CDR2 YYDKDF (reference sequence). Trimming left V 5 bases short and J 0 bases short, with 7 bases between. The CDR3 spans 13 residues. The CDR3 bases are TGTGCCACCAGCTGGGGGGTGAACACTGAAGCTTTCTTT. Its translation: CATSWGVNTEAFF.

This chain uses TRBV27 with TRBJ2-1; no firm D call. With 2 bases removed from V and 8 bases from J, the gap between germline ends came to 7 bases. The CDR3 is 12 amino acids. Germline-derived CDR1 and CDR2 are MNHEY and SMNVEV (reference sequence). CDR3 residues: CASSLQGHEQFF. CDR3 nucleotide sequence: TGTGCCAGCAGTTTACAAGGACATGAGCAGTTCTTC.

The chain links TRBV7-6 to TRBJ2-7; TRBD2 matches 8 bases. V trimming: 1 base; J trimming: 2 bases; junction bases outside the gene matches: 4. CDR3 length equals 15 residues. Germline assignment: CDR1 SGHVS and CDR2 FNYEAQ. In nucleotides, the CDR3 is TGTGCCAGCAGCTTAGGGGGAGCGGGAGCCTACGAGCAGTACTTC. This codes for CASSLGGAGAYEQYF.